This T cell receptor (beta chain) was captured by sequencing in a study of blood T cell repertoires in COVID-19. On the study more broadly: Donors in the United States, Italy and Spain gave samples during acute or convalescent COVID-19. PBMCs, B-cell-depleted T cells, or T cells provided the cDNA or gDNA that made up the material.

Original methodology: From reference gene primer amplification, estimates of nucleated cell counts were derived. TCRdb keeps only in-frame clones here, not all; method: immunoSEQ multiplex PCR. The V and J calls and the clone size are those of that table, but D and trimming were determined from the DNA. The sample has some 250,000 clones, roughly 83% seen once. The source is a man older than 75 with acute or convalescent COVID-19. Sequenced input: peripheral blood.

The CDR3, as DNA: TGTGCCAGCAGCCAAGATCAGGGAAGGACTGAAGCTTTCTTT. This gives the protein CASSQDQGRTEAFF. The chain has TRBV3-1 (or the pseudogene TRBV3-2) and TRBJ1-1, with D possibly being TRBD1 (5 bases). The CDR3 loop spans 14 amino acids. From germline, CDR1 is LGHDT and CDR2 YNNKEL (reference sequence). V lost 0 bases and J lost 5, with 10 bases in between.